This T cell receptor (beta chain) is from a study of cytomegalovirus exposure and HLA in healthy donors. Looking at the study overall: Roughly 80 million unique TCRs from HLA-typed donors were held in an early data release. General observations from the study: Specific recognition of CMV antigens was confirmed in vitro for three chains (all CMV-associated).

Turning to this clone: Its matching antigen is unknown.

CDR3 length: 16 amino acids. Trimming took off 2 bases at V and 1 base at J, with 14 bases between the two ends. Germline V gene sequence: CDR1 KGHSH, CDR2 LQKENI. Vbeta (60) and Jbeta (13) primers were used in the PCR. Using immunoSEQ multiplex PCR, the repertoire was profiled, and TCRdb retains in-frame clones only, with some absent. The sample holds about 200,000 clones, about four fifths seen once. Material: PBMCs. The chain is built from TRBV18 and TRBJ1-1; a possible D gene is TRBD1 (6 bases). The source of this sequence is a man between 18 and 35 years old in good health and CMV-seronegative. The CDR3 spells CASSPGGATSNTEAFF. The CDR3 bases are TGTGCCAGCTCACCAGGGGGGGCGACCTCGAACACTGAAGCTTTCTTT.